This T cell receptor beta chain emerged from a study of Ad26.COV2.S vaccination and SARS-CoV-2 variants. The assay was immunoSEQ multiplex PCR, and TCRdb's table has in-frame clones only and misses some. The data show hundreds of thousands of clones, roughly 91% seen once. Specified treatment: some 19 received Ad26.COV2.S at low or high dose, single or two shots; 5 received placebo; per-sample allocation not given. Sample collection was performed on day 63 after the first vaccine or placebo injection. Based in Boston, the donor was an adult of 18-55 years. Material: peripheral blood, obtained in a trial of Ad26.COV2.S vaccine versus placebo. The sequence derives from a person aged 18 to 65 who received the Ad26.COV2.S COVID-19 vaccine or a placebo.

The CDR3 bases are TGTGCCAGCTCACCGGACTCATCATCCACCGGGGAGCTGTTTTTT. Translating it yields CASSPDSSSTGELFF. The rearrangement joins TRBV18 to TRBJ2-2; TRBD2 is a possible D gene (5 bases). The CDR3 consists of 15 residues. Deletions cut 3 bases from V and 4 bases from J, with 12 bases between. Germline V lookup: CDR1 KGHSH, CDR2 LQKENI.